This TCR beta chain stems from a study of shared clonotypes between healthy human individuals. In the study overall: Every donor yielded three CD4 naive, three CD4 memory, two CD8 naive and one CD8 memory plate. Study-level results: Donor clonotype sharing was expected to depend on sequencing depth.

Remarks on this clone: Its antigen is unidentified.

The authors split each subset's genomic DNA evenly across several immunoSEQ plates. TCRdb keeps only in-frame clones here, not all; method: immunoSEQ multiplex PCR. The data show 1.5 million to 2.5 million clones, around 96% seen once. The germline gives CDR1 SEHNR, CDR2 FQNEAQ (reference sequence). The length of the CDR3 is 16 residues. The V gene end was trimmed by 2 bases and the J gene end by 5 bases; junction bases not matched to a gene: 4. CD45RO-negative cells were positively selected for CCR7, leaving out terminally differentiated effector memory CD45RA+ cells. Every contributor of samples was a Caucasian grown-up residing in Nashville, Tennessee.

The J gene is TRBJ2-1, the V gene TRBV7-9, with 12 positions matching TRBD2. The sequence was obtained from a man in his late teens or twenties in good health. Sequenced sample: naive CD8+ T cells sorted from blood. CDR3 coding DNA: TGTGCCAGCAGCTTATACGGACTAGCGGGAAACAATGAGCAGTTCTTC. Translation: CASSLYGLAGNNEQFF.